This T cell receptor (beta chain) was sequenced in a study of monozygotic twins with inflammatory bowel disease. Whole-study findings and limits: Healthy co-twins exceeded IBD patients in TCRbeta diversity as measured by inverse Simpson.

The CDR3 spans 15 residues. On this clonotype itself: Antigen: not known.

TCRdb reprocessed the 5' RACE reads and keeps a single row for each CDR3 protein, giving no DNA. The sample table includes about 160,000 distinct CDR3 sequences. What was sequenced was blood. This receptor was obtained from a human donor with ulcerative colitis or Crohn's disease, or a healthy co-twin of an affected twin (not recorded which). The chain carries TRBV12-3 or TRBV12-4 and TRBJ1-5. Here the CDR3 reads CASSLAGNSNQPQHF.